Reported below is one T cell receptor beta chain. Antigen: not known. This CDR3 is built from 14 residues. Germline V lookup: CDR1 LGHNA, CDR2 YSLEER. Trimming cost V 1 base and J 4 bases; bases outside gene matches: 2. Sequencing was performed with immunoSEQ multiplex PCR; in TCRdb, only in-frame clones are kept and a portion is missing. The sample consists of tens of thousands of clones, more than 75% of them appearing once. This sample was taken from a study of glioma-infiltrating T cells after dendritic cell vaccination. Across the study: Treatment, given 2003 to 2012, was autologous tumor lysate-pulsed dendritic cell vaccination.

The study, taken as a whole, reports: Complete blood and tumor specimen sets were limited to few patients.

Time point defined: after dendritic cell vaccination, including at tumor progression/relapse. Patients had residual fresh-frozen tumor tissue and more than two years of survival data. No glioblastoma patient carried an isocitrate dehydrogenase mutation. J is TRBJ2-3 and V is TRBV4-3; the match to TRBD2 covers 7 bases. The clonotype was recovered from a human donor with glioblastoma. This sample comprised blood, obtained after dendritic cell vaccination. The CDR3 is CASSQGTSSDTQYF. The CDR3, as DNA: TGCGCCAGCAGCCAAGGGACTAGTTCAGATACGCAGTATTTT.